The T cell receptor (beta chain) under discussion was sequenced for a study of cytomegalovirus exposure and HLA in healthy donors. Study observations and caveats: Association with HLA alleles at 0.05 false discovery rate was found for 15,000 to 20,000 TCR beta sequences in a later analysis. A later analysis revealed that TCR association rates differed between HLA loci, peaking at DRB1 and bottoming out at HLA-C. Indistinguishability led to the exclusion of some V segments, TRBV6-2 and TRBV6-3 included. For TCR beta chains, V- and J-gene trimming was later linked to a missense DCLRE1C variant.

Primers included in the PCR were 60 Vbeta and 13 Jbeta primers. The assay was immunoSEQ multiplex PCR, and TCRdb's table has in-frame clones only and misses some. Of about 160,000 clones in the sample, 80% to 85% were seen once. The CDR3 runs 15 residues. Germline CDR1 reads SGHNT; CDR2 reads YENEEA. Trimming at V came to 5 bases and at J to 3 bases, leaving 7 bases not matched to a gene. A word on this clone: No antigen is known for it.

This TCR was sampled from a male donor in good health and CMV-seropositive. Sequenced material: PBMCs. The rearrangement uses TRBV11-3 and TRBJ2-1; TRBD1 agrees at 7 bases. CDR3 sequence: CASSLPGQFYNEQFF. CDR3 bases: TGTGCCAGCAGCCTTCCGGGACAGTTCTACAATGAGCAGTTCTTC.